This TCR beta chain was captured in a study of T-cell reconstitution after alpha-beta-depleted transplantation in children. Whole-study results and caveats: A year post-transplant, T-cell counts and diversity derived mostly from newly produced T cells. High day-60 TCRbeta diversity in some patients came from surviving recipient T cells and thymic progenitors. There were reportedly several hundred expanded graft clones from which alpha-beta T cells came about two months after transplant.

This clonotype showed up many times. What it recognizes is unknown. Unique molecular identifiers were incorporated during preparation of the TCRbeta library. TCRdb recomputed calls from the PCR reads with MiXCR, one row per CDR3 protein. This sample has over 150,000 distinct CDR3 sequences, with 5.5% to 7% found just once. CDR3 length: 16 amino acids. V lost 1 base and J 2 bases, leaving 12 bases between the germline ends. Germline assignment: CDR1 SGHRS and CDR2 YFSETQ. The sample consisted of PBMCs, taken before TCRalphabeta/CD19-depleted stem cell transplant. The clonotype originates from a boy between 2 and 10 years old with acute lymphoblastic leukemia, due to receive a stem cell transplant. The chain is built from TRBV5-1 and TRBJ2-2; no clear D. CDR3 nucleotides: TGCGCCAGCAGCTTGTCCACCAGCGTAAACACCGGGGAGCTGTTTTTT. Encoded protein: CASSLSTSVNTGELFF. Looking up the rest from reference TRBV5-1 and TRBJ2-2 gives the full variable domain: KAGVTQTPRYLIKTRGQQVTLSCSPISGHRSVSWYQQTPGQGLQFLFEYFSETQRNKGNFPGRFSGRQFSNSRSEMNVSTLELGDSALYLCASSLSTSVNTGELFFGEGSRLTVL.